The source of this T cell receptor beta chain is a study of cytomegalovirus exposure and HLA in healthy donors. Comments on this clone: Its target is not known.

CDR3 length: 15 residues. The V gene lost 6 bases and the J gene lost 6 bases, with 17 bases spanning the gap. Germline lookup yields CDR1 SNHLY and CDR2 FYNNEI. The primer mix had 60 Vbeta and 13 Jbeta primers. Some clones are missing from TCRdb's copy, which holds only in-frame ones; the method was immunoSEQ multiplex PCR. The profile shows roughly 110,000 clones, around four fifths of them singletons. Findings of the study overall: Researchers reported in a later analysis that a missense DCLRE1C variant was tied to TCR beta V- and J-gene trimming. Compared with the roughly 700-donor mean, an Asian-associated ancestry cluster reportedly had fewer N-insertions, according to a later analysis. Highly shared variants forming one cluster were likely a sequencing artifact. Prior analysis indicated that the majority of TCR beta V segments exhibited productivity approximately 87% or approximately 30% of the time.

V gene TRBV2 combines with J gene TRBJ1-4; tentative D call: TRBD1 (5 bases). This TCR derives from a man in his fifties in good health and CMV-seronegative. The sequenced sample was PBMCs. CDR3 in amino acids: CASRAWGGEYEKLFF. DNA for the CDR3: TGTGCCAGCAGGGCCTGGGGGGGGGAATATGAAAAACTGTTTTTT.